Included here is one TCR beta chain sequence, with context. Its cognate antigen has yet to be identified. No per-base quality is available; no much larger clone lies one base away. The source of the sample is a study of vaccination and CD4 T cells after COVID-19 (dated by TCRdb to between 2022 and 2023). In terms of the full investigation: The convalescent cohort comprised six males and four females, including two Hispanic individuals, seven Caucasians, two Asians and one multiracial person. At the TCR clonotype level, an earlier paper using these donors assessed memory CD4+ T cell crossreactivity between SARS-CoV-2 and common cold coronavirus spike proteins. Each participant got two doses of either the Pfizer-BioNTech BNT162b2 vaccine (n=8) or the Moderna mRNA-1273 vaccine (n=2). As controls, cultures received a CEFX viral epitope pool (the positive control), an HIV-1 Nef peptide pool (the negative control), or no peptide at all. Overlapping spike peptide pools from SARS-CoV-2 and from the common cold coronaviruses HCoV-NL63, HCoV-OC43 and HCoV-229E were used as culture stimuli. Post-COVID blood samples were collected from convalescent patients a median of roughly 100 days after diagnosis, with a range of roughly 30 to 170 days. Post-vaccine blood samples were collected a median of about 69 days after the second vaccine dose, ranging from about 14 to 241 days. In some eleven COVID-19 convalescent patients and a few infection-naive healthy vaccine recipients, researchers compared the spike-specific CD4+ TCR repertoire from before mRNA vaccination with the repertoire from after.

Library creation used PCR. DNA from cultured CD4+ T cells underwent TCR sequencing with the Oncomine TCR Beta short-read assay at the Johns Hopkins FTIC core. The QIAamp micro DNA kit was used to extract genomic DNA from the cultured CD4+ T cells. Oncomine TCR Beta libraries from cultured CD4+ T cells were pooled using unique dual indexes and sequenced on an Illumina iSeq 100. Under the source paper's analysis protocol: Non-productive sequences were removed, and CDR3s that did not start with C, did not end with F or W, or were shorter than 7 amino acids were discarded. The MANAFEST web application identified antigen-specific clonotypes by comparing peptide-stimulated wells against reference wells and other culture wells. For a clone to be called positive, the clone needed an FDR below 0.05, an odds ratio above 5, and a productive frequency above 0.1% in at least two of three replicate wells. Clonotypes that were significantly expanded in both SARS-CoV-2 spike wells and at least one common cold coronavirus spike condition were defined as cross-reactive. Similarity between CDR3 sequences was evaluated in R version 3.6.1 using Levenshtein distances (stringdist) and unrooted phylogenetic trees (ape). TCRdb took the public reads, trimmed them with fastp at Q25, ran MiXCR for clone calling and kept in-frame beta chains. CDR3 protein duplicates are merged, each entry listing the most common genes and DNA. The V and J calls and clone size come from TCRdb's table, not from the authors' own analysis. Present in this sample are about 2,000 distinct CDR3 sequences, 60% of which were seen just once. The top ten hold around 81% of the sample.

This specimen's treatment or condition label, interpreted: approximately 10-day PBMC culture with coronavirus spike peptide pools or control peptides (ViraFEST assay). CD4+ T cells from unexposed donors were collected before the COVID-19 pandemic (2011-2018). The study used the ViraFEST assay, which expanded antigen-specific T cells with peptide pools and then identified expanded clonotypes by TCR sequencing. Around 2 million PBMCs per well were cultured in IMDM with 5% human AB serum and 8 to 10 IU/ml IL-2, plus 10 ug/ml peptide pools. Half of the culture medium was replaced with fresh IL-2-containing medium on days 3 and 7. CD4+ T cells were isolated after around 11 days of culture through negative selection using the EasySep CD4+ T cell isolation kit. As cell number allowed, CD4+ T cells from unexposed donors were tested for reactivity to SARS-CoV-2 S and N and to four common cold coronavirus spike pools. Ficoll-Paque Plus gradient centrifugation was used to isolate PBMCs from whole blood, and the isolated PBMCs were then either used fresh or cryopreserved at -140C. Each culture condition was generally run in triplicate wells. The leukapheresis product for the unexposed donors was obtained through commercial purchase.

Broader findings and caveats from the paper: An increase in the median number of SARS-CoV-2-reactive clonotypes from 20 to 25 after infection to a few dozen after vaccination was observed, but the change was not found to be significant. The number of convalescent patients in the study was relatively small, and the study did not examine early timepoints following natural infection. Of the vaccine-specific clones in convalescent patients, 304 of 307, or nearly all, reacted only to SARS-CoV-2 spike and did not cross-react with common cold coronaviruses. Among convalescent patients, a median roughly 84% of the SARS-CoV-2-reactive clones seen after vaccination appeared only after vaccination, which suggests priming specific to the vaccine.

The CDR3 contains 14 residues, cysteine and phenylalanine counted. The kept DNA is CDR3 alone, 42 bases in frame from the first base. V is shortened by 0 bases, J by 10 bases, and the region joining them spans 15 bases. Based on the germline V gene (reference sequence), the CDR1 and CDR2 sequences are LNHDA and SQIVND. The clonotype was recovered from a human donor in good health. Sample: CD4+ T cells from blood, cultured in vitro. The chain joins TRBV19 to TRBJ1-2; no D segment can be confidently identified. CDR3 loop: CASSIDSALKTYTF. In nucleotides, the sequence is TGTGCCAGTAGTATAGACTCGGCCCTTAAAACCTACACCTTC.